This T cell receptor (beta chain) was observed in a study of OX40 agonist ivuxolimab in advanced cancers. Data came from immunoSEQ multiplex PCR; TCRdb stores just in-frame clones and leaves some out. The profile shows tens of thousands of clones, roughly 89% of them singletons. Trimming cost V 3 bases and J 2 bases, with 11 bases left between them. The CDR3 is 14 amino acids. Germline values: CDR1 SNHLY, CDR2 FYNNEI. This clone has ten or more counts. The sample here was CD4+ or CD8+ T cells sorted from blood, taken in a trial of the OX40 agonist ivuxolimab. This sequence joins TRBV2 and TRBJ2-7; no reliable D call. This TCR came from an adult with an advanced solid tumor such as melanoma, head and neck, liver or kidney cancer. CDR3 bases: TGTGCCAGCAGTGAGAGTGCATCCACCTACGAGCAGTACTTC. Its translation: CASSESASTYEQYF.